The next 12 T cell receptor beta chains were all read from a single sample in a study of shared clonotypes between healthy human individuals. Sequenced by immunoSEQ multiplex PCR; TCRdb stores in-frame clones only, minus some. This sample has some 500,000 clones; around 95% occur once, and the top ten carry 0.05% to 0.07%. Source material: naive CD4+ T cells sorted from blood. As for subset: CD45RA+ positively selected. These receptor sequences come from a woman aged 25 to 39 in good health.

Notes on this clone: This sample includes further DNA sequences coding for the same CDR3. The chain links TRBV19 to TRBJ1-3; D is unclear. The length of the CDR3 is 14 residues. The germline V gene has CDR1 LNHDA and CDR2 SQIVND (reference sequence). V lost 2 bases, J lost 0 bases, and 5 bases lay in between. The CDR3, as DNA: TGTGCCAGTAGTATACGGGGCTCTGGAAACACCATATATTTT. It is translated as CASSIRGSGNTIYF.

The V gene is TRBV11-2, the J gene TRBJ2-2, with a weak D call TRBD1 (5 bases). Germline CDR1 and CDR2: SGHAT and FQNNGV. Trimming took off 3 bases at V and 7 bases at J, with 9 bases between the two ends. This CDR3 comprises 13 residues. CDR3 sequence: CASSFGQGGELFF. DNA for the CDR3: TGTGCCAGCAGCTTCGGCCAGGGCGGGGAGCTGTTTTTT.

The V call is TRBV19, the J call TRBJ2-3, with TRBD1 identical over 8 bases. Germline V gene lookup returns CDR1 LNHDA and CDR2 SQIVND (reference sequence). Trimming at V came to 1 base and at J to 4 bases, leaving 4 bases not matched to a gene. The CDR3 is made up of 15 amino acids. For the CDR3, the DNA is TGTGCCAGTAGTATAGGCCAGGGGGCCGCAGATACGCAGTATTTT. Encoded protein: CASSIGQGAADTQYF.

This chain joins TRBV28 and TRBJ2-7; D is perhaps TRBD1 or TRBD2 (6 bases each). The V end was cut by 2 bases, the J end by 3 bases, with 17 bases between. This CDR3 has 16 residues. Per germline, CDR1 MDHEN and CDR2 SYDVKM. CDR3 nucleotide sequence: TGTGCCAGCAGTTTAGTTACGGGGGCTCGAGGCTACGAGCAGTACTTC. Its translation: CASSLVTGARGYEQYF. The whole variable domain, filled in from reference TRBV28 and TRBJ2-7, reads DVKVTQSSRYLVKRTGEKVFLECVQDMDHENMFWYRQDPGLGLRLIYFSYDVKMKEKGDIPEGYSVSREKKERFSLILESASTNQTSMYLCASSLVTGARGYEQYFGPGTRLTVT.

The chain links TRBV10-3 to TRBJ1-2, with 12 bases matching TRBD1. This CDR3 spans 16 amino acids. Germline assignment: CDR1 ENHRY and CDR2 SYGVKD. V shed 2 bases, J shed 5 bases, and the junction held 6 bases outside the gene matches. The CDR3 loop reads CAISEPGTGGGYGYTF. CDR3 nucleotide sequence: TGTGCCATCAGTGAGCCCGGGACAGGGGGCGGGTATGGCTACACCTTC.

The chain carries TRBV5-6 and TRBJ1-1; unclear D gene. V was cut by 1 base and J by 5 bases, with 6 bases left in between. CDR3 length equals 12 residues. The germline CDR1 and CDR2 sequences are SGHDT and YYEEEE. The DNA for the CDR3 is TGTGCCAGCAGCTTGCCATTTACTGAAGCTTTCTTT. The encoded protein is CASSLPFTEAFF.

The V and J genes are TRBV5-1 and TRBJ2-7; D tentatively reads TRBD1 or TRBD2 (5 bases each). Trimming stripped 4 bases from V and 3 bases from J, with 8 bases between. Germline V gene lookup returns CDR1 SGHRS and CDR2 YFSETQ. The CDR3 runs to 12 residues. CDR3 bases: TGCGCCAGCAGCAGGGACCTCTACGAGCAGTACTTC. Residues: CASSRDLYEQYF. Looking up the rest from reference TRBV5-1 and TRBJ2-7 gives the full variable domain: KAGVTQTPRYLIKTRGQQVTLSCSPISGHRSVSWYQQTPGQGLQFLFEYFSETQRNKGNFPGRFSGRQFSNSRSEMNVSTLELGDSALYLCASSRDLYEQYFGPGTRLTVT.

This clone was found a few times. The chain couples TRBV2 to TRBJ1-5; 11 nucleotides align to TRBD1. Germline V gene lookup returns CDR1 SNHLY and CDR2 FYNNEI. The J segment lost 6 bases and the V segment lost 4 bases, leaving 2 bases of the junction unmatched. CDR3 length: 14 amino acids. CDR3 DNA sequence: TGTGCCAGCAGTGTGGGACAGGGGGTTCAGCCCCAGCATTTT. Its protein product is CASSVGQGVQPQHF.

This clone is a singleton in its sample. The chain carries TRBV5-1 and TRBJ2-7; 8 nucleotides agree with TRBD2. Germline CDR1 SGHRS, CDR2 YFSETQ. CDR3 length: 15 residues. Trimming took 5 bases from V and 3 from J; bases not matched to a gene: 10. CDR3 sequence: CASRLNSGTIYEQYF. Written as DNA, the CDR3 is TGCGCCAGCAGACTCAATAGCGGGACGATCTACGAGCAGTACTTC. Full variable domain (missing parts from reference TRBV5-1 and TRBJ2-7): KAGVTQTPRYLIKTRGQQVTLSCSPISGHRSVSWYQQTPGQGLQFLFEYFSETQRNKGNFPGRFSGRQFSNSRSEMNVSTLELGDSALYLCASRLNSGTIYEQYFGPGTRLTVT.

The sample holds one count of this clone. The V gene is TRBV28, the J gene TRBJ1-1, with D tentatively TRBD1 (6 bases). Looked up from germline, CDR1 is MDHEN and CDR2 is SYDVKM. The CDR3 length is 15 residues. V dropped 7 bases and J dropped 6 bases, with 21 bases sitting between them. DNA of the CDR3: TGTGCCAGCACCCGAACAGGGCCTTGGGGGGCTGAAGCTTTCTTT. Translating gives CASTRTGPWGAEAFF.

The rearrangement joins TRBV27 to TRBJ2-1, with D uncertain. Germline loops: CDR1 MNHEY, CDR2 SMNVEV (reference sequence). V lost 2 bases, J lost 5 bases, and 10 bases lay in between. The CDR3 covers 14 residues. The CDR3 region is CASSLRQLNNEQFF. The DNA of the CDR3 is TGTGCCAGCAGTTTAAGGCAGTTAAACAATGAGCAGTTCTTC.

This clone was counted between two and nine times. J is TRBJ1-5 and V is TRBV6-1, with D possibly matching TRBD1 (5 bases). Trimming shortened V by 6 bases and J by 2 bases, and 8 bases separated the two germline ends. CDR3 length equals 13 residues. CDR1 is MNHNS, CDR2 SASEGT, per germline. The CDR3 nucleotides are TGTGCCAGCAGGGGGGACGGCAATCAGCCCCAGCATTTT. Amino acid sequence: CASRGDGNQPQHF.